This T cell receptor beta chain was recorded in a study of blood T cell repertoires in COVID-19 (dated by TCRdb to about 2020). Concerning the study at large: Samples covering the acute and convalescent phases of COVID-19 were provided by collaborators in the United States, Italy and Spain. The material from the prospective study consisted of cDNA or gDNA derived from T cells, B-cell-depleted T cells, or PBMCs. The dataset comprised deeply sampled blood TCRbeta repertoires from subjects exposed to, actively infected with, or recovered from COVID-19. The repertoires were made available in a free public database intended to serve as a resource for research on the immune response to SARS-CoV-2. The samples were drawn from two sources: the first 160 participants of the ongoing ImmuneRACE study, and 950 to 1,500 subjects contributed by 6 global collaborators. The sample metadata nearly always contained a de-identified subject ID, COVID-19 status, age in years and sex. Where available, HLA class I and class II types were taken from metadata supplied by the sample provider and were not determined by assay-based typing. Findings and caveats that apply to the study as a whole: The amount of clinical and demographic metadata varied by source and participant and was provided uncurated.

This clone came up many times. Its antigen is unknown. Per-base quality was not reported, and no clone a single base away is much larger than it. For CDR1 and CDR2, the germline V gene (reference sequence) lists LNHDA and SQIVND. At the junction V is shortened by 7 bases and J by 4 bases, with 11 bases in between. From its cysteine to its phenylalanine, the CDR3 spans 13 amino acids. The DNA shown is the 39-base CDR3, in frame from base 1. The immunoSEQ Assay, a bias-controlled multiplex PCR, was used to amplify TCRbeta CDR3 regions from genomic DNA. In the original analysis: The number of nucleated cells in each sample was estimated by amplification of reference gene primers within the assay. To quantify the absolute abundance of each unique TCRbeta CDR3 rearrangement, sequence reads were collapsed and filtered. For each sample, productive Simpson clonality was calculated as the square root of Simpson's diversity index over productive rearrangements. Drawn from immuneACCESS, this table holds only the in-frame rearrangements with V and J called that TCRdb kept. Clones are partly lost; checked studies trace under half to an unresolved V gene and leave the rest unexplained. That table gives V, J and clone size, and the DNA gave D and trimming. The sample table contains approximately 200,000 clones; only one count was recorded for approximately 87% of them. 18% of the sample is held by the ten biggest clonotypes.

In Seattle, one collaborating source enrolled patients while the infection was active and tracked those patients longitudinally over the course of disease. Collaborating institutions collected whole blood in K2EDTA tubes following their own protocols. For TCRbeta analysis, collaborators shipped samples in one of three forms: frozen whole blood, isolated PBMCs, or DNA extracted from either of those sample types. The chain is encoded by TRBV19 joined to TRBJ1-5, with the D gene too uncertain to name. The clonotype originates from a person aged 65-85 years with COVID-19, enrolled during active disease. Sequencing was performed on peripheral blood. This receptor has the CDR3 CASNGGSNQPQHF. The sequenced DNA: TGTGCCAGTAATGGAGGGTCGAATCAGCCCCAGCATTTT.